This TCR beta chain appears in the sequencing data of a study of cytomegalovirus exposure and HLA in healthy donors. Whole-study context: Of the donors genotyped, a few hundred in all, about 80% fell in the Caucasian-associated ancestry cluster. Study conclusions and caveats: Several of the most significant clusters appeared, in a later analysis, to be linked to common viral pathogens. The authors later linked a missense DCLRE1C variant to TCR beta V- and J-gene trimming. Per a later analysis, HLA-associated TCR beta chains showed more clonal expansion than other, equally common TCR beta chains.

13 Jbeta primers and 60 Vbeta primers were used for the PCR. Data came from immunoSEQ multiplex PCR; TCRdb stores just in-frame clones and leaves some out. The table records fewer than 200,000 clones, approximately 70% of them present only once. Between the trimmed V and J ends, which lost 4 bases and 3 bases, there was a span of 10 bases. The V gene's germline CDR1 is MNHEY and CDR2 SMNVEV (reference sequence). CDR3 length: 14 residues. A word on this clone: Its antigen is still unknown.

The sample taken for sequencing was PBMCs. The chain uses TRBV27 and TRBJ1-5; D ambiguous. The TCR originated in a man aged 35-49 years in good health and CMV-seropositive. CDR3 coding DNA: TGTGCCAGCAGTTCGGGGTTGGTCAATCAGCCCCAGCATTTT. This sequence encodes CASSSGLVNQPQHF.